Listed here are 18 T cell receptor beta chains from one sample, sequenced in a study of blood T cell repertoires in COVID-19. Sequencing used immunoSEQ multiplex PCR; TCRdb keeps in-frame clones, though not all of them. The sample lists 90,000 to 110,000 clones; roughly 80% were seen once. Sequences were obtained from peripheral blood. These receptors all stem from a woman between 70 and 85 years old with acute or convalescent COVID-19.

V gene TRBV5-1 combines with J gene TRBJ1-4; TRBD1 matches at 11 bases. The CDR3 contains 16 residues. Trimming took 4 bases from V and 7 from J; bases not matched to a gene: 9. Germline CDR1 and CDR2: SGHRS and YFSETQ. The CDR3 sequence is CASSGGQGADGEKLFF. The CDR3 DNA reads as TGCGCCAGCAGCGGAGGACAGGGGGCGGATGGTGAAAAACTGTTTTTT.

The chain uses TRBV20-1 and TRBJ2-5, with TRBD2 identical over 12 bases. There are 14 residues in the CDR3. Germline V gives CDR1 DFQATT, CDR2 SNEGSKA (reference sequence). V lost 3 bases to trimming and J lost 4 bases; unmatched junction nucleotides: 3. CDR3 DNA sequence: TGCAGTGCTAGTCCGGGACTAGCGGGAGAGACCCAGTACTTC. This encodes CSASPGLAGETQYF.

This rearrangement joins TRBV10-2 to TRBJ1-5; 10 bases are a match to TRBD1. This CDR3 comprises 17 residues. CDR1 and CDR2 from the germline V gene are WSHSY and SAAADI. J gave up 4 bases and V 3 bases, and 9 bases lay outside the gene matches. The CDR3 region has the DNA TGCGCCAGCAGTGACCCCGGGACAGGGGTGGGAAATCAGCCCCAGCATTTT. Translated, it gives CASSDPGTGVGNQPQHF.

The rearrangement uses TRBV19 and TRBJ2-4; no reliable D call. Germline loops: CDR1 LNHDA, CDR2 SQIVND (reference sequence). The CDR3 runs to 15 residues. Trimming shortened V by 1 base and J by 2 bases, and 9 bases separated the two germline ends. The CDR3: CASSIVAGTKNIQYF. The CDR3 DNA sequence: TGTGCCAGTAGTATAGTTGCAGGAACCAAAAACATTCAGTACTTC.

V usage is TRBV19 and J usage is TRBJ1-1; no clear D. The V gene lost 6 bases and the J gene lost 0 bases, with 11 bases spanning the gap. CDR3 size: 14 residues. The V gene's germline CDR1 is LNHDA and CDR2 SQIVND (reference sequence). The DNA of the CDR3 is TGTGCCAGTAGCCCTAGTGGAATGAACACTGAAGCTTTCTTT. This gives the protein CASSPSGMNTEAFF.

In this sample, this clone turned up a few times. This sequence joins TRBV24-1 and TRBJ2-5, with D possibly being TRBD1 (6 bases). There are 12 residues in the CDR3. The ends were cut back, 5 bases at V and 8 bases at J, with 11 bases in the middle. CDR1 and CDR2 from the germline V gene are KGHDR and SFDVKD. The CDR3 spells CATSGNRDTQYF. DNA for the CDR3: TGTGCCACCAGTGGTAACAGGGATACCCAGTACTTC.

This clone was picked up one time. The chain carries TRBV5-1 and TRBJ1-5, with D possibly being TRBD1 (6 bases). The CDR3 runs 16 residues. The V gene's germline CDR1 is SGHRS and CDR2 YFSETQ. The V and J ends lost 0 bases and 5 bases respectively, with 15 bases between them. As DNA, the CDR3 is TGCGCCAGCAGCTTGGACGCAGGGGACGCGTATCAGCCCCAGCATTTT. Its protein is CASSLDAGDAYQPQHF.

The rearrangement uses TRBV18 and TRBJ2-7, with a weak D call TRBD2 (6 bases). Germline CDR1 KGHSH, CDR2 LQKENI. V was pared by 3 bases and J by 5 bases, with 23 bases between. There are 17 residues in the CDR3. CDR3 nucleotides: TGTGCCAGCTCACCCCTTAGCCTTGGGGGGAGGCTCGACGAGCAGTACTTC. Protein product: CASSPLSLGGRLDEQYF.

This clone was counted at least ten times. V gene TRBV27 combines with J gene TRBJ2-7, with 10 bases that match TRBD1. Germline V gene lookup returns CDR1 MNHEY and CDR2 SMNVEV (reference sequence). There are 15 residues in the CDR3. Trimming at V came to 5 bases and at J to 5 bases, leaving 9 bases not matched to a gene. CDR3 sequence (DNA): TGTGCCAGCAGTCCTTACCGGGACAGGGGTGACGAGCAGTACTTC. Encoded protein: CASSPYRDRGDEQYF.

This clone was observed a few times. The chain employs TRBV7-8 and TRBJ2-5, with D perhaps TRBD1 (6 bases). CDR3 length: 13 amino acids. V shed 7 bases and J shed 5 bases, with 14 bases lying between them. The germline V gene encodes CDR1 SGHVS and CDR2 FQNEAQ. In DNA form, the CDR3 reads TGTGCCAGCAAATACAGGGCACAGGAGACCCAGTACTTC. It codes for CASKYRAQETQYF. Drawing the rest from reference TRBV7-8 and TRBJ2-5, the complete variable domain is GAGVSQSPRYKVAKRGQDVALRCDPISGHVSLFWYQQALGQGPEFLTYFQNEAQLDKSGLPSDRFFAERPEGSVSTLKIQRTQQEDSAVYLCASKYRAQETQYFGPGTRLLVL.

The sample holds a few counts of this clone. This chain connects TRBV2 to TRBJ1-1; 8 bases map to TRBD1. The CDR3 length is 14 residues. Unmatched junction bases numbered 4, after V lost 1 base and J lost 6 bases. Germline V gene lookup returns CDR1 SNHLY and CDR2 FYNNEI. This CDR3 is CASSEDRGRSEAFF. The CDR3 DNA sequence: TGTGCCAGCAGTGAAGACAGGGGGAGGTCTGAAGCTTTCTTT.

V is TRBV24-1 and J is TRBJ2-5; a weak D match, TRBD1 (6 bases). From germline, CDR1 is KGHDR and CDR2 SFDVKD. The ends were cut back, 1 base at V and 4 bases at J, with 15 bases in the middle. This CDR3 has 16 amino acids. For the CDR3, the DNA is TGTGCCACCAGTGATTTCCCTACGACAGGTCGAGAGACCCAGTACTTC. The encoded protein is CATSDFPTTGRETQYF.

In its sample, this clone was seen a few times. V usage is TRBV6-5 and J usage is TRBJ2-5; the D gene is possibly TRBD2 (5 bases). Germline CDR1 and CDR2: MNHEY and SVGAGI. Deletions cut 5 bases from V and 4 bases from J, with 17 bases between. The CDR3 has 15 residues. Written as DNA, the CDR3 is TGTGCCAGCAGTCCGGGGTCGTGGAGAGGAGAGACCCAGTACTTC. It yields the protein CASSPGSWRGETQYF.

This clone showed up just a few times. The chain recombines TRBV5-1 with TRBJ1-5; 8 bases are a match to TRBD1. After removal of 4 bases from V and 6 bases from J, the junction contained 6 bases not matched to a gene. The CDR3 extends over 14 amino acids. Germline lookup yields CDR1 SGHRS and CDR2 YFSETQ. DNA of the CDR3: TGCGCCAGCAGCCTTACAGGGGGAGGTCAGCCCCAGCATTTT. It specifies CASSLTGGGQPQHF.

The rearrangement joins TRBV19 to TRBJ1-5; weak D call: TRBD1 (6 bases). V was pared by 0 bases and J by 7 bases, with 22 bases between. Germline V CDR1 and CDR2: LNHDA, SQIVND (reference sequence). CDR3 size: 18 residues. This CDR3 is CASSIDTIYRVDGQPQHF. The CDR3 DNA reads as TGTGCCAGTAGTATAGATACGATATACAGGGTGGATGGACAGCCCCAGCATTTT.

The rearrangement uses TRBV10-3 and TRBJ1-4; 9 positions match TRBD1. The CDR3 consists of 14 residues. The ends lost 10 bases at V and 4 bases at J; junction bases unmatched: 7. CDR1 and CDR2 from the germline V gene are ENHRY and SYGVKD. The CDR3 coding sequence is TGTGCCACCGGGGGGACAGGGAATAATGAAAAACTGTTTTTT. Translated, it gives CATGGTGNNEKLFF.

The chain carries TRBV4-1 and TRBJ2-5; 10 bases agree with TRBD2. The length of the CDR3 is 18 residues. Trimming removed 4 bases from V and 1 base from J; junction bases left unmatched: 12. Per the germline V gene, CDR1 is MGHRA and CDR2 is YSYEKL. This chain's CDR3 is CASSLELAGHSFQETQYF. The CDR3 DNA sequence: TGCGCCAGCAGCCTGGAACTAGCGGGGCACTCCTTCCAAGAGACCCAGTACTTC.

This clone occurred a few times. The CDR3 loop reads CASSEKLNQPQHF. The DNA for the CDR3 is TGTGCCAGCAGCGAAAAGCTCAATCAGCCCCAGCATTTT. The V gene is TRBV13, the J gene TRBJ1-5; no reliable D call. The CDR3 runs to 13 residues. Germline V gene lookup returns CDR1 PRHDT and CDR2 FYEKMQ (reference sequence). Trimming pared 5 bases from V and 3 bases from J, leaving 8 bases between.